This TCR beta chain is from a study of blood T cell repertoires in COVID-19. Study background: Italy, Spain and the United States were the sources of the convalescent and acute COVID-19 samples.

Enrolment of Seattle patients took place during active infection, and they were followed longitudinally. TCRdb's table, derived via immunoSEQ multiplex PCR, lists solely in-frame clones and lacks some. This table has 200,000 to 250,000 clones, 82% appearing once. This CDR3 comprises 14 residues. The V and J ends lost 4 bases and 0 bases, in that order; junction bases with no gene match: 2. The germline CDR1 and CDR2 sequences are GTSNPN and SVGIG (reference sequence). The chain is built from TRBV30 and TRBJ1-3, with 8 bases identical to TRBD1. The sequence was collected from an older woman with COVID-19, enrolled during active disease. The sample was peripheral blood. CDR3 nucleotides: TGTGCCTGGAAGGACAGGGTCTCTGGAAACACCATATATTTT. It specifies CAWKDRVSGNTIYF.